This T cell receptor (beta chain) originates from a study of shared clonotypes between healthy human individuals. General observations from the study: Shared clonotypes across all four donors exceeded non-shared ones in generation probability. Across several donors, naive CD4 shared roughly 5.2%, naive CD8 more than 3%, memory CD4 more than 2%, memory CD8 under 0.5%.

A word on this clone: The antigen is undetermined.

At deep level, the assay was performed. Libraries were prepared by immunoSEQ multiplex PCR; TCRdb keeps only in-frame clonotypes and omits some of them. The top ten hold about 1.5% of the sample, which has about 960,000 clones, more than 75% seen once. V lost 2 bases, J lost 3 bases, and 7 bases lay in between. The V gene's germline CDR1 is SGHRS and CDR2 YFSETQ. This CDR3 is built from 13 residues. The specimen sequenced was memory CD4+ T cells sorted from blood. The subset: CD45RA-negative fraction. The chain has TRBV5-1 and TRBJ2-3; D unclear. The TCR comes from a man younger than 30 in good health. The DNA for the CDR3 is TGCGCCAGCAGCTTAAGGGATACAGATACGCAGTATTTT. It codes for CASSLRDTDTQYF.